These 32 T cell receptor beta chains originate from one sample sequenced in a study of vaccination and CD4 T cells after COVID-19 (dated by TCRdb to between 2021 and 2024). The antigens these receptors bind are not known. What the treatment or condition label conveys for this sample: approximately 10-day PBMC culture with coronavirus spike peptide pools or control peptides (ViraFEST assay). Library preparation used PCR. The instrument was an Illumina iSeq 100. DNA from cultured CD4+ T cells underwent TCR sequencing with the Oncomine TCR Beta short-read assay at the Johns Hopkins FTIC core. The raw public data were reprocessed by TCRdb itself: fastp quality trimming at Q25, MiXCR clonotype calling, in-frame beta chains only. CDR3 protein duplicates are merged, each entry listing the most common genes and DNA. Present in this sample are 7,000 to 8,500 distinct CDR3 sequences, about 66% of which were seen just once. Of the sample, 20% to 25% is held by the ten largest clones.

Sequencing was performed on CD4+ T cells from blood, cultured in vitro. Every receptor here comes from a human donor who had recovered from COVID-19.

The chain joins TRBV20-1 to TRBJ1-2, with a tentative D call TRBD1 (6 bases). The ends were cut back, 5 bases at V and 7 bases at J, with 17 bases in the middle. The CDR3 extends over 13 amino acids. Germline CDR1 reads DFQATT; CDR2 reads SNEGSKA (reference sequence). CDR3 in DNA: TGCAGTGCTCGACAGGAGTATGCTTCTGGCTACACCTTC. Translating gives CSARQEYASGYTF.

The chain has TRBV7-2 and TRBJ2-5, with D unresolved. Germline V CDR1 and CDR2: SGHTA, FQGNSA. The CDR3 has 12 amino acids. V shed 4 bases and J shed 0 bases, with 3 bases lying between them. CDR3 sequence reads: CASSSYQETQYF. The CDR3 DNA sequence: TGTGCCAGCAGCTCGTACCAAGAGACCCAGTACTTC.

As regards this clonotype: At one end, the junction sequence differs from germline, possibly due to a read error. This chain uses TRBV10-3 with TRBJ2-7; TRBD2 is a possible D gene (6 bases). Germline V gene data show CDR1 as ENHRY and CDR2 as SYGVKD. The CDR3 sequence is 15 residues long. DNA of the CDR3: TGTGCCATTAGTGAGGGGACTGGGGCGCAGTACGAGCAGTACTTC. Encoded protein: CAISEGTGAQYEQYF.

The CDR3 region is CATSRREPPGTSASNLSYEQYF. The CDR3 DNA is TGTGCCACCAGCAGAAGAGAACCTCCCGGGACTAGCGCATCAAATCTCTCCTACGAGCAGTACTTC. The chain uses TRBV15 and TRBJ2-7, with 10 bases that match TRBD2. The germline gives CDR1 LNHNV, CDR2 YYDKDF (reference sequence). The ends lost 2 bases at V and 0 bases at J; junction bases unmatched: 22. The length of the CDR3 is 22 residues.

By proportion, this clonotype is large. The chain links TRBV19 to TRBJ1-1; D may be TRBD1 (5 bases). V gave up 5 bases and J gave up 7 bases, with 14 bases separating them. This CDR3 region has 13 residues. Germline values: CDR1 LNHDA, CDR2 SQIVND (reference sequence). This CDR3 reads CASSPWGTLEAFF. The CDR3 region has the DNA TGTGCCAGTAGTCCATGGGGGACCCTTGAAGCTTTCTTT.

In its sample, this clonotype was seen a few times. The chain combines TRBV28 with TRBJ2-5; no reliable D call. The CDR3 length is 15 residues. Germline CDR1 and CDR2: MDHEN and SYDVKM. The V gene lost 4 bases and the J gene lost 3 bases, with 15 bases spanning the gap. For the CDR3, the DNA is TGTGCCAGCAGTTCAGGCTTTGTGGGCAAAGAGACCCAGTACTTC. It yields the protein CASSSGFVGKETQYF.

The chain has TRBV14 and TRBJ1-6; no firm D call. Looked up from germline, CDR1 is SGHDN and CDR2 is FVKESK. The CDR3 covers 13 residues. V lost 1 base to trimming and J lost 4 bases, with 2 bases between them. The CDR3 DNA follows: TGTGCCAGCAGCCAAGGGTATAATTCACCCCTCCACTTT. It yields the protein CASSQGYNSPLHF. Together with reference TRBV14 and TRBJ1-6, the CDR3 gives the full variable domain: EAGVTQFPSHSVIEKGQTVTLRCDPISGHDNLYWYRRVMGKEIKFLLHFVKESKQDESGMPNNRFLAERTGGTYSTLKVQPAELEDSGVYFCASSQGYNSPLHFGNGTRLTVT.

The CDR3 protein is CASSLGQGGYGYTF. In DNA, the CDR3 is TGTGCCAGCAGCTTAGGACAGGGAGGGTATGGCTACACCTTC. V usage is TRBV7-2 and J usage is TRBJ1-2; the match to TRBD1 covers 7 bases. Trimming took 1 base from V and 5 from J; bases not matched to a gene: 4. This CDR3 is 14 amino acids long. CDR1 and CDR2 from the germline V gene are SGHTA and FQGNSA.

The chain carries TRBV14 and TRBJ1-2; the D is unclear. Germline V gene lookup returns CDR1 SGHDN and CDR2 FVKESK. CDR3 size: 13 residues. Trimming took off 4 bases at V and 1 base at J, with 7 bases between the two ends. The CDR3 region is CASSPDYNYGYTF. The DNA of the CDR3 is TGTGCCAGCAGCCCGGACTATAACTATGGCTACACCTTC.

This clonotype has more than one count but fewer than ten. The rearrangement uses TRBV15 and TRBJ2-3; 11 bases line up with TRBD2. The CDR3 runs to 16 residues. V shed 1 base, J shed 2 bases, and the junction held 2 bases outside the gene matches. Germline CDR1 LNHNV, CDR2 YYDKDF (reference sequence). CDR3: CATSRVAGGITDTQYF. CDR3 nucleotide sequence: TGTGCCACCAGCAGAGTAGCGGGGGGGATCACAGATACGCAGTATTTT. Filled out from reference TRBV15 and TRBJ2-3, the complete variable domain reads DAMVIQNPRYQVTQFGKPVTLSCSQTLNHNVMYWYQQKSSQAPKLLFHYYDKDFNNEADTPDNFQSRRPNTSFCFLDIRSPGLGDTAMYLCATSRVAGGITDTQYFGPGTRLTVL.

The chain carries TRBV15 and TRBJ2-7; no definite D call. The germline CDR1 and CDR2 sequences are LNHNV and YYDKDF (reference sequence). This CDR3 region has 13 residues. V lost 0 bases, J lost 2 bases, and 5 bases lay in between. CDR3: CATSRDSPYEQYF. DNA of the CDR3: TGTGCCACCAGCAGAGATAGTCCCTACGAGCAGTACTTC.

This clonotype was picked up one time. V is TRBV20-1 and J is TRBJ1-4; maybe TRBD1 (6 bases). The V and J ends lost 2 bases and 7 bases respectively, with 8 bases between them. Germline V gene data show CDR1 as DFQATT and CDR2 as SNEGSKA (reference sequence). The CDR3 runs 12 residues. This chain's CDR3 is CSARQGLEKLFF. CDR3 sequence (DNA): TGCAGTGCTAGACAGGGGCTTGAAAAACTGTTTTTT.

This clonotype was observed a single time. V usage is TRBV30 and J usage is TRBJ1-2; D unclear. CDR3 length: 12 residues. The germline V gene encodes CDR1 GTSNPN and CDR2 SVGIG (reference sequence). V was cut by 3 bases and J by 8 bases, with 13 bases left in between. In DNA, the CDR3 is TGTGCCTGGAGCCCCCAGTGGGAAGGCTACACCTTC. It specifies CAWSPQWEGYTF.

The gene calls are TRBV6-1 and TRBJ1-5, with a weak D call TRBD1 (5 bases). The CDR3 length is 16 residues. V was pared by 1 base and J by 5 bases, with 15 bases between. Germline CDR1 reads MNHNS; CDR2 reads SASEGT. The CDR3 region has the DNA TGTGCCAGCAGTGAAGGGAAAGGACAATTATATCAGCCCCAGCATTTT. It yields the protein CASSEGKGQLYQPQHF.

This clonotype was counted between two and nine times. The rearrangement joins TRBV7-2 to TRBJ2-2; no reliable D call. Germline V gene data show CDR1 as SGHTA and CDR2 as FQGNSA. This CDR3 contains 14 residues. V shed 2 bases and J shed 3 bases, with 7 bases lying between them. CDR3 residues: CASSLYGHTGELFF. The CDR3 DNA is TGTGCCAGCAGCTTATATGGGCACACCGGGGAGCTGTTTTTT. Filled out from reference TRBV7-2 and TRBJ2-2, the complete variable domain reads GAGVSQSPSNKVTEKGKDVELRCDPISGHTALYWYRQSLGQGLEFLIYFQGNSAPDKSGLPSDRFSAERTGGSVSTLTIQRTQQEDSAVYLCASSLYGHTGELFFGEGSRLTVL.

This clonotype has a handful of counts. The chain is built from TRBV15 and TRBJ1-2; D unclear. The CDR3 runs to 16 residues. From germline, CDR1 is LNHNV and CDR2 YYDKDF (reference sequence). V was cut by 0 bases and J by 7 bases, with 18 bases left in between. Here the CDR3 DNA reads TGTGCCACCAGCAGAGATGTAACGGGTTCCGCGGGTGGCTACACCTTC. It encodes CATSRDVTGSAGGYTF.

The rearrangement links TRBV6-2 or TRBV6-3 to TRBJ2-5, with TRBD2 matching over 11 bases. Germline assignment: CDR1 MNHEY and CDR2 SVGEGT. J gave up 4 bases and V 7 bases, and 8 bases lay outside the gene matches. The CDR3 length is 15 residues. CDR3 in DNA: TGTGCCAGCACCACAATAGCGGGAGGGAGAGAGACCCAGTACTTC. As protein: CASTTIAGGRETQYF.

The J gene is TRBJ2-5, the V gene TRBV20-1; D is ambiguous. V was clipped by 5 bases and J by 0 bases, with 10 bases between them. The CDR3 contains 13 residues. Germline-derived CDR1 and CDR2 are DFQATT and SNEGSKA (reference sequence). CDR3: CSASFRDQETQYF. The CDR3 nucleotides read TGCAGTGCTTCCTTCCGGGACCAAGAGACCCAGTACTTC.

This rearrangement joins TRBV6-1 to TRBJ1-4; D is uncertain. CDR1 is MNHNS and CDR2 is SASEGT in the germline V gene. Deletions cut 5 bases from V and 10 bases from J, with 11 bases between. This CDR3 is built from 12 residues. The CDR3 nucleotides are TGTGCCAGCAGTAACGGACGGCGAAAACTGTTTTTT. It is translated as CASSNGRRKLFF.

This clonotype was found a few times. CDR3 residues: CSASGVGAPLHF. The CDR3 DNA is TGCAGTGCTAGTGGGGTAGGGGCACCCCTCCACTTT. The chain couples TRBV20-1 to TRBJ1-6; a possible D gene is TRBD1 (5 bases). The V gene's germline CDR1 is DFQATT and CDR2 SNEGSKA (reference sequence). Between the trimmed V and J ends, which lost 3 bases and 11 bases, there was a span of 11 bases. CDR3 length: 12 amino acids.

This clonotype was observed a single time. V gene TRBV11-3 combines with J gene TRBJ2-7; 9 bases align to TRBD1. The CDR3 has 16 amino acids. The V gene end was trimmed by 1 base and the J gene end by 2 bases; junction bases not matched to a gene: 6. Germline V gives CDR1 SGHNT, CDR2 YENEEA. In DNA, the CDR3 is TGTGCCAGCAGCTTAGCCCCGGGACAGGGAACCTACGAGCAGTACTTC. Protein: CASSLAPGQGTYEQYF.

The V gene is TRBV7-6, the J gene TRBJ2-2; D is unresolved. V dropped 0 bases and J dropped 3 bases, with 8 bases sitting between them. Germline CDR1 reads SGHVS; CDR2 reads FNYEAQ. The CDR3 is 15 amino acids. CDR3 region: CASSLAVPHTGELFF. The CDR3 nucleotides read TGTGCCAGCAGCTTAGCAGTGCCCCACACCGGGGAGCTGTTTTTT.

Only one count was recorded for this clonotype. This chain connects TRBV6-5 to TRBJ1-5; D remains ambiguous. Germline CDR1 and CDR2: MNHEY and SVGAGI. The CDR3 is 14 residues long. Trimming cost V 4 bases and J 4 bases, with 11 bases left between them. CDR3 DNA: TGTGCCAGCAGTTTCGAAAGGGAAAATCAGCCCCAGCATTTT. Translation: CASSFERENQPQHF.

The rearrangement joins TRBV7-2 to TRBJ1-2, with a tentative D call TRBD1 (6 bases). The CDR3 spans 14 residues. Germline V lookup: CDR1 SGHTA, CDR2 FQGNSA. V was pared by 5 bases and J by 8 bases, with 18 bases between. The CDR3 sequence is CASSLGGPGTGYTF. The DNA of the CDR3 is TGTGCCAGCAGCCTAGGGGGTCCCGGGACGGGCTACACCTTC.

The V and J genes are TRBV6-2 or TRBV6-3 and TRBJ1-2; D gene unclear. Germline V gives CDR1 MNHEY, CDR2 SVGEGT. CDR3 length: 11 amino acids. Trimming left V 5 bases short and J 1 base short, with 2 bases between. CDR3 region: CASSHNYGYTF. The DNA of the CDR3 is TGTGCCAGCAGTCATAACTATGGCTACACCTTC.

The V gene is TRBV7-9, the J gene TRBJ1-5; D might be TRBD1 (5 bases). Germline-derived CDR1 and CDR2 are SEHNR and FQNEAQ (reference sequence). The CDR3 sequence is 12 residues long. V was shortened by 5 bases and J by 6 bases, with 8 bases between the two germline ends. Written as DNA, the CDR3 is TGTGCCAGCAGCAGGGGAGGTCAGCCCCAGCATTTT. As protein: CASSRGGQPQHF.

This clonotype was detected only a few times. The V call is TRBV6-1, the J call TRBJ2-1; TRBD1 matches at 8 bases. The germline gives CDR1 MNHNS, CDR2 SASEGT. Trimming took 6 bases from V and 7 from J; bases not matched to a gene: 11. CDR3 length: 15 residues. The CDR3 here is CASRPPDRAGNEQFF. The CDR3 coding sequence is TGTGCCAGCAGACCACCGGACAGGGCCGGAAATGAGCAGTTCTTC.

The CDR3 region is CASSPVTTSGSTDTQYF. Here the CDR3 DNA reads TGTGCCAGCTCACCGGTGACGACTAGCGGTAGCACAGATACGCAGTATTTT. The genes are TRBV18 and TRBJ2-3; 9 bases are a match to TRBD2. The germline V gene has CDR1 KGHSH and CDR2 LQKENI. The CDR3 covers 17 residues. The V segment lost 3 bases and the J segment 0 bases; nucleotides outside the gene matches: 7.

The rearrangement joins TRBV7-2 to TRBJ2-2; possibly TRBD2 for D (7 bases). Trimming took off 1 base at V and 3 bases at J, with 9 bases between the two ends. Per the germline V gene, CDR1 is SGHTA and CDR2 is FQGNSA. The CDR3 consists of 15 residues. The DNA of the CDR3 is TGTGCCAGCAGCTTAGTAGGGGGGGACACCGGGGAGCTGTTTTTT. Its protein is CASSLVGGDTGELFF.

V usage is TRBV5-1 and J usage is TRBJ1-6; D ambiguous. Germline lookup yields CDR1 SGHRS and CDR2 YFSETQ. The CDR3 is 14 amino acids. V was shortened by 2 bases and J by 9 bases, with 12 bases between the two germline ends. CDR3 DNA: TGCGCCAGCAGCTTAGGATTCGGGCGTTCACCCCTCCACTTT. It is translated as CASSLGFGRSPLHF. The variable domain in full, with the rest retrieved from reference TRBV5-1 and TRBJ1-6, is KAGVTQTPRYLIKTRGQQVTLSCSPISGHRSVSWYQQTPGQGLQFLFEYFSETQRNKGNFPGRFSGRQFSNSRSEMNVSTLELGDSALYLCASSLGFGRSPLHFGNGTRLTVT.

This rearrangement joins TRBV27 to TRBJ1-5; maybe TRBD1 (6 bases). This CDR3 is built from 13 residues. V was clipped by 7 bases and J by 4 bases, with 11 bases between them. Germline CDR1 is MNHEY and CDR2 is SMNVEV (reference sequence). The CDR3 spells CASKRTVNQPQHF. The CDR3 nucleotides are TGTGCCAGCAAACGGACAGTTAATCAGCCCCAGCATTTT.

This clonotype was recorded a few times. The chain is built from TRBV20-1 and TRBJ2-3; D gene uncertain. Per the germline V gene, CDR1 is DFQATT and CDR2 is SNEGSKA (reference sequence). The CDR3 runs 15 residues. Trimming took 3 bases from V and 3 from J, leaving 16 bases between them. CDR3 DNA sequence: TGCAGTGCTAGTATAACGACGTCAGCTACAGATACGCAGTATTTT. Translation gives CSASITTSATDTQYF.